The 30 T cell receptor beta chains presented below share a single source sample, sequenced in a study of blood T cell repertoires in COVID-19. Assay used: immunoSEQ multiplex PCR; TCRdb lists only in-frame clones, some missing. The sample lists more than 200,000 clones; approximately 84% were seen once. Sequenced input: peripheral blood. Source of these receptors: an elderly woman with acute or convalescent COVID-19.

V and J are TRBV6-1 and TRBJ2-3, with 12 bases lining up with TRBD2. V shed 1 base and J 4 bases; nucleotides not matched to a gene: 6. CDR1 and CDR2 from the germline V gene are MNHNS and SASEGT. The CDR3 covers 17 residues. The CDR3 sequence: CASSEVLAGGLADTQYF. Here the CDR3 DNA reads TGTGCCAGCAGTGAAGTTCTAGCGGGGGGGCTCGCAGATACGCAGTATTTT.

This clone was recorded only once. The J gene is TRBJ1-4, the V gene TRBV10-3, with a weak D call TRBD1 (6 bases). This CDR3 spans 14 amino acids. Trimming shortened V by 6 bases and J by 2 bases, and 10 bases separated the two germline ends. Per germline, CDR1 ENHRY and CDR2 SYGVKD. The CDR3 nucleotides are TGTGCCATCAGCCTAGACAGGACTAATGAAAAACTGTTTTTT. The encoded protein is CAISLDRTNEKLFF.

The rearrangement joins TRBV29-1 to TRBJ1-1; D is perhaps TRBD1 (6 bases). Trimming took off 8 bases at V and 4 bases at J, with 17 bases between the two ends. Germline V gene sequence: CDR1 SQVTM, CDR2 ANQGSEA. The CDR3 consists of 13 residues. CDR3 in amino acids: CSSEQGVGTEAFF. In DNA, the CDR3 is TGCAGCTCTGAACAGGGAGTCGGCACTGAAGCTTTCTTT.

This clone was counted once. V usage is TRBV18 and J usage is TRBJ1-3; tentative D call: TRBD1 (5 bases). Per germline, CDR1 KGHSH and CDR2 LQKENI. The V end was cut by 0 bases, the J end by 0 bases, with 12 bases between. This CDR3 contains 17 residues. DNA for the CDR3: TGTGCCAGCTCACCACCGGTCAGGGCAGCCTCTGGAAACACCATATATTTT. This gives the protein CASSPPVRAASGNTIYF.

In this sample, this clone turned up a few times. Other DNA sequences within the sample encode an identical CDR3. The CDR3: CASSLEHMNTEAFF. The CDR3 nucleotides read TGCGCCAGCAGCTTGGAACACATGAACACTGAAGCTTTCTTT. The chain employs TRBV5-1 and TRBJ1-1, with D uncertain. Trimming removed 0 bases at V and 0 bases at J, with 6 bases between. Germline V gives CDR1 SGHRS, CDR2 YFSETQ. CDR3 length equals 14 residues.

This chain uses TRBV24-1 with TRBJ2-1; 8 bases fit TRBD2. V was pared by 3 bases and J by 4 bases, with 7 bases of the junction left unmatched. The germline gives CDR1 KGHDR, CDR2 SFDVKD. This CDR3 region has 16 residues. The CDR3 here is CATSDLSGIGYNEQFF. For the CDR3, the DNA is TGTGCCACCAGTGATCTTAGCGGGATTGGGTACAATGAGCAGTTCTTC.

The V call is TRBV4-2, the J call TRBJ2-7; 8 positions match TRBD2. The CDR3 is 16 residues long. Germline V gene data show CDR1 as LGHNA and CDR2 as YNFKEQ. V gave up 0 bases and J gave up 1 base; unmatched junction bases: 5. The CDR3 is CASSQDLSGSSYEQYF. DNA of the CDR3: TGTGCCAGCAGCCAAGATCTAAGCGGGAGTTCCTACGAGCAGTACTTC.

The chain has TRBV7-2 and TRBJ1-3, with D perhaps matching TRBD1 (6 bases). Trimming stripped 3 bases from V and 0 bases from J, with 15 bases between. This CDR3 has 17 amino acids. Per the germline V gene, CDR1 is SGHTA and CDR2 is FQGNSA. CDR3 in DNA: TGTGCCAGCAGCTTTAAAGGGGAGGGGGTCTCTGGAAACACCATATATTTT. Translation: CASSFKGEGVSGNTIYF.

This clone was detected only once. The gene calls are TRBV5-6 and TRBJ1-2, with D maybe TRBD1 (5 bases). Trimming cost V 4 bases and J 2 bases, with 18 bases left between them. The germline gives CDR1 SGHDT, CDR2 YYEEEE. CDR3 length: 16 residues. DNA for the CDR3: TGTGCCAGCAGCCGCGGCGGGACTTTGGGAAACTATGGCTACACCTTC. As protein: CASSRGGTLGNYGYTF.

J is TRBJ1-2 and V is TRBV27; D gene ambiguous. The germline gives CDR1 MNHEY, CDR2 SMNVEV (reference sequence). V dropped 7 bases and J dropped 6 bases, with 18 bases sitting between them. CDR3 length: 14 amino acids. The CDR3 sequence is CASTRSPVRDGYTF. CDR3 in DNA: TGTGCCAGCACCCGATCGCCGGTCCGGGATGGCTACACCTTC.

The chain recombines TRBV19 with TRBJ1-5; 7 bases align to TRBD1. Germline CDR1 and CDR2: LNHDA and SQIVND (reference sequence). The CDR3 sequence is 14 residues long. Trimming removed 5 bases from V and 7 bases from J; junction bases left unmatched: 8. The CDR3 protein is CASSSQGVGQPQHF. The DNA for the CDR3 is TGTGCCAGTAGTTCTCAGGGGGTAGGCCAGCCCCAGCATTTT.

The CDR3 sequence is CASSSQAGWGDEQFF. CDR3 DNA: TGTGCCAGCAGCTCCCAAGCGGGATGGGGCGATGAGCAGTTCTTC. The rearrangement links TRBV11-2 to TRBJ2-1; 7 nucleotides agree with TRBD2. The CDR3 covers 15 residues. Per germline, CDR1 SGHAT and CDR2 FQNNGV. The junction had 11 bases not matched to a gene; V was cut back by 4 bases and J by 8 bases.

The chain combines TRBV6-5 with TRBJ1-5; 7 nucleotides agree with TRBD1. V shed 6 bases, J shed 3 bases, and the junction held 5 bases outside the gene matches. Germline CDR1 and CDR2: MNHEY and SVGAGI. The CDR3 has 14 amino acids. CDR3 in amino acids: CASRVDRTNQPQHF. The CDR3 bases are TGTGCCAGCAGGGTGGACAGGACCAATCAGCCCCAGCATTTT.

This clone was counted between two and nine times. CDR3 amino acids: CASSPRGSANEKLFF. Here the CDR3 DNA reads TGTGCCAGCAGCCCAAGGGGTTCGGCTAATGAAAAACTGTTTTTT. The chain is built from TRBV6-5 and TRBJ1-4; tentatively, D is TRBD1 (5 bases). V lost 6 bases and J 3 bases, leaving 14 bases between the germline ends. There are 15 residues in the CDR3. Germline V gene lookup returns CDR1 MNHEY and CDR2 SVGAGI.

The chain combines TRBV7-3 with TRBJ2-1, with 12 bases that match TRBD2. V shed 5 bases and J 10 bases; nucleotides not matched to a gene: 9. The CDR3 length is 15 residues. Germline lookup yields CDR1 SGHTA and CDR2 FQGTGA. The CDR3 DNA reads TGTGCCAGCAGCCGTCTAGGACTAGCGGGATTGGAGCAGTTCTTC. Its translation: CASSRLGLAGLEQFF.

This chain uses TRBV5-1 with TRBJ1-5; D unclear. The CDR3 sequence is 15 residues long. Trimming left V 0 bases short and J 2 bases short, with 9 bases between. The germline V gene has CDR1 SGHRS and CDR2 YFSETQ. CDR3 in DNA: TGCGCCAGCAGCTTGGGTACGGCGGGCAATCAGCCCCAGCATTTT. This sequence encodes CASSLGTAGNQPQHF.

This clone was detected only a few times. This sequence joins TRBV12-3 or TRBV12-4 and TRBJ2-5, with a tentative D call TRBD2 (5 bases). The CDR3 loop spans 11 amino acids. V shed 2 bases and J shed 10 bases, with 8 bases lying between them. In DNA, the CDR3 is TGTGCCAGCAGTTTAAAGGAGGTCCAGTACTTC. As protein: CASSLKEVQYF.

CDR3 loop: CASSKVCRTGTYEQYF. CDR3 nucleotide sequence: TGTGCCAGCAGCAAAGTTTGCAGGACAGGGACCTACGAGCAGTACTTC. The rearrangement joins TRBV21-1 to TRBJ2-7; TRBD1 is the table's D call, not checked against the DNA. TRBV21-1 is given as a pseudogene. CDR3 length equals 16 residues.

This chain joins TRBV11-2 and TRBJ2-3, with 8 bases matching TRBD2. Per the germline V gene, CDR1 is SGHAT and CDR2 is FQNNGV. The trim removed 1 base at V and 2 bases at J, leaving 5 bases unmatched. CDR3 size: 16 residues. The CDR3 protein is CASSLVAGGVTDTQYF. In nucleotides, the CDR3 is TGTGCCAGCAGCTTAGTTGCGGGGGGAGTCACAGATACGCAGTATTTT.

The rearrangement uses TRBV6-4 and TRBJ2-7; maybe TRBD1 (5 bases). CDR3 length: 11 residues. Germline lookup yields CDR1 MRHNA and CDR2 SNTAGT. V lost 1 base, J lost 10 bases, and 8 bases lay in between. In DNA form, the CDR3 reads TGTGCCAGCAGTGACTGCAGGGCCCAGTACTTC. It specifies CASSDCRAQYF.

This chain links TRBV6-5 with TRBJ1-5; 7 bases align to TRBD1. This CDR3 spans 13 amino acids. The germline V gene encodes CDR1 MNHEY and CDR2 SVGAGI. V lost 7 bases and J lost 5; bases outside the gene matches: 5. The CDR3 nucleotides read TGTGCCAGCACGAAAGGGACAGATCAGCCCCAGCATTTT. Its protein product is CASTKGTDQPQHF.

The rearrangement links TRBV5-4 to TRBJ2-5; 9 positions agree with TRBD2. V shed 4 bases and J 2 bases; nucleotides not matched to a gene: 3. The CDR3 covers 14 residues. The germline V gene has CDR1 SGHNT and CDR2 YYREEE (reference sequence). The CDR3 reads CASSPSGRQETQYF. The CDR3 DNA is TGTGCCAGCAGCCCCAGCGGGAGGCAAGAGACCCAGTACTTC.

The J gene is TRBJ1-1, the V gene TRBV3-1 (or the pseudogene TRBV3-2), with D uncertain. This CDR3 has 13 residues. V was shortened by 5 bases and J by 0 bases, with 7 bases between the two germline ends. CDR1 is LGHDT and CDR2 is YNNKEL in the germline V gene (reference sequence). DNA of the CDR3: TGTGCCAGCAGCACGACACTGAACACTGAAGCTTTCTTT. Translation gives CASSTTLNTEAFF.

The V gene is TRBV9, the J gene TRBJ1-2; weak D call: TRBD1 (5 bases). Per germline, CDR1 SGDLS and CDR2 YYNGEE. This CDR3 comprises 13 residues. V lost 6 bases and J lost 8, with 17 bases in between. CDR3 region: CASMAAGLGGYTF. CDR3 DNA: TGTGCCAGCATGGCAGCGGGGCTCGGAGGCTACACCTTC. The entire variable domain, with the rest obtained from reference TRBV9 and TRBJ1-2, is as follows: DSGVTQTPKHLITATGQRVTLRCSPRSGDLSVYWYQQSLDQGLQFLIQYYNGEERAKGNILERFSAQQFPDLHSELNLSSLELGDSALYFCASMAAGLGGYTFGSGTRLTVV.

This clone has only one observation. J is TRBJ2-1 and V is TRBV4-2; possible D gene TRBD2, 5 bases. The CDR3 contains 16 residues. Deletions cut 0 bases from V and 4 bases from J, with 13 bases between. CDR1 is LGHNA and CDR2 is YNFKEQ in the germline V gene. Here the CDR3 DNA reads TGTGCCAGCAGCCAAGAGTTGCTCGGGATTTACAATGAGCAGTTCTTC. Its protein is CASSQELLGIYNEQFF.

CDR3 protein: CASSDRVVDGYTF. Written as DNA, the CDR3 is TGTGCCAGCAGCGACAGGGTAGTAGATGGCTACACCTTC. The V and J genes are TRBV25-1 and TRBJ1-2, with TRBD1 identical over 7 bases. The CDR3 loop spans 13 amino acids. The germline gives CDR1 MGHDK, CDR2 SYGVNS. V lost 6 bases, J lost 6 bases, and 7 bases stayed unmatched.

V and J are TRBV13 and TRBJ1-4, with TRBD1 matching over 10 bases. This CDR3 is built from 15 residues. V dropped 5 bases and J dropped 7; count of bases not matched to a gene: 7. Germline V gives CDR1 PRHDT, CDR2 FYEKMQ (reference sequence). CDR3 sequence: CASSAAGTGAEKLFF. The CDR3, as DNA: TGTGCCAGCAGCGCAGCCGGGACAGGGGCTGAAAAACTGTTTTTT.

DNA for the CDR3: TGTGCCAGCAGTCGGTACGATCAGCCCCAGCATTTT. Translation: CASSRYDQPQHF. The V gene is TRBV6-2 or TRBV6-3, the J gene TRBJ1-5; D unresolved. This CDR3 has 12 residues. Germline CDR1 and CDR2: MNHEY and SVGEGT. With 5 bases removed from V and 5 bases from J, the gap between germline ends came to 7 bases.

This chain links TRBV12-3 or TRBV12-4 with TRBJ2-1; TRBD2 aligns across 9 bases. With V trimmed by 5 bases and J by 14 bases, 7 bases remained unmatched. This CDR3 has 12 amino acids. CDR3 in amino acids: CASSQSGGSEFF. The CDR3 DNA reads TGTGCCAGCAGTCAGAGCGGGGGGTCTGAGTTCTTC.

CDR3 nucleotide sequence: TGTGCCAGCAGTCGACTAGTTCTAGCCAAAAACATTCAGTACTTC. Amino acid sequence: CASSRLVLAKNIQYF. This chain links TRBV6-2 or TRBV6-3 with TRBJ2-4, with D perhaps TRBD2 (6 bases). The ends were cut back, 5 bases at V and 0 bases at J, with 11 bases in the middle. The CDR3 runs to 15 residues. The V gene's germline CDR1 is MNHEY and CDR2 SVGEGT.